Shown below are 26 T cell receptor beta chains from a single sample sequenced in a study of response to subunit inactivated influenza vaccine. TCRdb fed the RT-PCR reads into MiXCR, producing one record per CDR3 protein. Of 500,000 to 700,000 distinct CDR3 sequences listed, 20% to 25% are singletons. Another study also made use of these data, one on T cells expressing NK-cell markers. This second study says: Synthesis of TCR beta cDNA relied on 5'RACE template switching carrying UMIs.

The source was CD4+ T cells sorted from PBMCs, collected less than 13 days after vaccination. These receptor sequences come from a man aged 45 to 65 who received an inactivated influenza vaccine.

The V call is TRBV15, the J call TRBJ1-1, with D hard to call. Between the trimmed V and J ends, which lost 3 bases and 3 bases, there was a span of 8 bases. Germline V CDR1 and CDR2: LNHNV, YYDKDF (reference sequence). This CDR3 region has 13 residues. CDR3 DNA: TGTGCCACCAGCAGCGCCCAGTACACTGAAGCTTTCTTT. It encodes CATSSAQYTEAFF. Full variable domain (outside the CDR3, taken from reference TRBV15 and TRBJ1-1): DAMVIQNPRYQVTQFGKPVTLSCSQTLNHNVMYWYQQKSSQAPKLLFHYYDKDFNNEADTPDNFQSRRPNTSFCFLDIRSPGLGDTAMYLCATSSAQYTEAFFGQGTRLTVV.

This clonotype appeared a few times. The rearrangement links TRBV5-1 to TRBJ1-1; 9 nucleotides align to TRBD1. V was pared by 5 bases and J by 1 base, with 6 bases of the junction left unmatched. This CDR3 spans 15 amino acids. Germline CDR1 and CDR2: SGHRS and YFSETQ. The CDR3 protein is CASRGDRVRNTEAFF. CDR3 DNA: TGCGCCAGCAGGGGGGACAGGGTCCGGAACACTGAAGCTTTCTTT.

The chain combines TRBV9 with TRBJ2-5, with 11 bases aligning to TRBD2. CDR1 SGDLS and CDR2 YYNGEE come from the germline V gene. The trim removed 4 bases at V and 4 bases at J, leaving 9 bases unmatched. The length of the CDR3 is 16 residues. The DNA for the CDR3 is TGTGCCAGCAGCACCCGAGGCGGGACTAGCGGAGAGACCCAGTACTTC. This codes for CASSTRGGTSGETQYF.

The CDR3 is CASSFGTGGQTQYF. The CDR3 DNA is TGCGCCAGCAGCTTCGGGACAGGGGGACAGACCCAGTACTTC. The chain carries TRBV5-1 and TRBJ2-5; TRBD1 matches 11 bases. Germline CDR1 and CDR2: SGHRS and YFSETQ. The CDR3 contains 14 residues. J lost 6 bases, V lost 2 bases, and 3 bases had no gene match.

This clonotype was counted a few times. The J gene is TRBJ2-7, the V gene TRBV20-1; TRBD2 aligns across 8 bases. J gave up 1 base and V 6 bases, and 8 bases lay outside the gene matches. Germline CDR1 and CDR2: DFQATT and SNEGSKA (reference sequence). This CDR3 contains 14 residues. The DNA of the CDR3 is TGCAGTGCAGAGAAGCGGGGGCTTTCCTACGAGCAGTACTTC. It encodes CSAEKRGLSYEQYF.

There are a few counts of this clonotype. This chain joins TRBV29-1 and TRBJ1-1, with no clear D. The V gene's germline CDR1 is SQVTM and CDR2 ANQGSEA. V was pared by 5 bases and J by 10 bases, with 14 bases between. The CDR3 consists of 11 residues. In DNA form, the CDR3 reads TGCAGCGTTCGCCGTGGGGTGGTAGCTTTCTTT. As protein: CSVRRGVVAFF.

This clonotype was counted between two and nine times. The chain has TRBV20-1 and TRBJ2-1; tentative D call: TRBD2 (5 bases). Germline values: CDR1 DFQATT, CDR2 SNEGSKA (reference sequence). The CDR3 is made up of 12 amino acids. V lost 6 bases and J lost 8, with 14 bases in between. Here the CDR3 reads CSAPGSTDEQFF. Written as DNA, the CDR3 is TGCAGTGCGCCGGGGTCCACGGATGAGCAGTTCTTC.

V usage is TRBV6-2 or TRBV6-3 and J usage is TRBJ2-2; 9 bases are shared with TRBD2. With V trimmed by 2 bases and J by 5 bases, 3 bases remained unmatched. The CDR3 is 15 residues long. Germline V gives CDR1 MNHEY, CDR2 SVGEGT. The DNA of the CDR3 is TGTGCCAGCAGTTACGCTAGCGGGACAACCGGGGAGCTGTTTTTT. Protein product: CASSYASGTTGELFF.

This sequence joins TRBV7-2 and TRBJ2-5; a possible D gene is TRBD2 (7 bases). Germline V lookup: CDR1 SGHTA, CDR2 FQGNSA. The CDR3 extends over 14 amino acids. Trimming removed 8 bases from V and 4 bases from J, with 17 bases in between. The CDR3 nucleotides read TGTGCCAGCCGAATGGCCGGGGGGCCAGAGACCCAGTACTTC. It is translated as CASRMAGGPETQYF.

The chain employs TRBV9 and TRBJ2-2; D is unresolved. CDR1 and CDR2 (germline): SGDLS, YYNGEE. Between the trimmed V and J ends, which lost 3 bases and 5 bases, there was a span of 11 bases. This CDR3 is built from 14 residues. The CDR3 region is CASSAGSQTGELFF. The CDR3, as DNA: TGTGCCAGCAGCGCCGGGTCGCAGACCGGGGAGCTGTTTTTT.

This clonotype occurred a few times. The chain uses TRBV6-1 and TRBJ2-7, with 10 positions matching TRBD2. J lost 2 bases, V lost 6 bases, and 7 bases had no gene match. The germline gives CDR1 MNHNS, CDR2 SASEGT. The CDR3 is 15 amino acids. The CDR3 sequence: CASSRTSGNTYEQYF. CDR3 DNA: TGTGCCAGCAGCCGAACTAGCGGGAACACCTACGAGCAGTACTTC.

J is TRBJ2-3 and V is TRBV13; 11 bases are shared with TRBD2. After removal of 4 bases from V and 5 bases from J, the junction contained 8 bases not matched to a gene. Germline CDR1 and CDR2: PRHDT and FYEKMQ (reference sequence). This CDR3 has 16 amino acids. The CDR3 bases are TGTGCCAGCAGCTCCCTCCTAGCGGGAGGAGGAGATACGCAGTATTTT. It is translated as CASSSLLAGGGDTQYF.

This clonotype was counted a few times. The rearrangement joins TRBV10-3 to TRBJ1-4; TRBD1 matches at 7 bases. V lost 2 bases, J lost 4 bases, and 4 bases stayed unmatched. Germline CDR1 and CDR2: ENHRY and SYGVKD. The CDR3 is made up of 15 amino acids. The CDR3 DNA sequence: TGTGCCATCAGTGAGGCCGGGACAGTTAATGAAAAACTGTTTTTT. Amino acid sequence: CAISEAGTVNEKLFF.

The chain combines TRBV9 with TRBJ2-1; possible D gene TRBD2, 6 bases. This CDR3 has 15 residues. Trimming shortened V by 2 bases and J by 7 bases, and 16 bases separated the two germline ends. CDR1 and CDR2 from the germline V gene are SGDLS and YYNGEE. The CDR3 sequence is CASSVGGNELNEQFF. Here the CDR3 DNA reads TGTGCCAGCAGCGTGGGCGGGAACGAGTTGAATGAGCAGTTCTTC.

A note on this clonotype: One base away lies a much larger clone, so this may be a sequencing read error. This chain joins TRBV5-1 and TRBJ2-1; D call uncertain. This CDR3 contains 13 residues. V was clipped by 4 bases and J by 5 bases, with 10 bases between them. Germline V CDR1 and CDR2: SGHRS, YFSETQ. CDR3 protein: CASSVARNNEQFF. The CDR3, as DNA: TGCGCCAGCAGCGTGGCTAGGAACAATGAGCAGTTCTTC. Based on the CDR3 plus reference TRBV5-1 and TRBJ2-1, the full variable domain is KAGVTQTPRYLIKTRGQQVTLSCSPISGHRSVSWYQQTPGQGLQFLFEYFSETQRNKGNFPGRFSGRQFSNSRSEMNVSTLELGDSALYLCASSVARNNEQFFGPGTRLTVL.

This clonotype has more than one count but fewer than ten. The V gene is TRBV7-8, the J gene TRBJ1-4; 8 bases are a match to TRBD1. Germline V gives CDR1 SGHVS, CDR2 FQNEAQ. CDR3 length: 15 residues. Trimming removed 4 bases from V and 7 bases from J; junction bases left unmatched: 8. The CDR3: CASSSMDRVIEKLFF. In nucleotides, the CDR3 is TGTGCCAGCAGCTCAATGGACAGGGTGATTGAAAAACTGTTTTTT.

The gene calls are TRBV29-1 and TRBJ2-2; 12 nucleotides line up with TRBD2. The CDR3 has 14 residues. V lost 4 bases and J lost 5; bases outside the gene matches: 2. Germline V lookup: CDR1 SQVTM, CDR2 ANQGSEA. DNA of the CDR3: TGCAGCGTTGCTAGCGGGAGGGCAACCGGGGAGCTGTTTTTT. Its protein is CSVASGRATGELFF.

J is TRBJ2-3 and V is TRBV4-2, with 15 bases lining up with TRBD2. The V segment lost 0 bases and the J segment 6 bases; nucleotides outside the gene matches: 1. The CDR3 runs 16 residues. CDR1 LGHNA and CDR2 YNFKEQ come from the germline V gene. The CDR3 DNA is TGTGCCAGCAGCCAAGACGGGACTAGCGGGGGGGATACGCAGTATTTT. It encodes CASSQDGTSGGDTQYF.

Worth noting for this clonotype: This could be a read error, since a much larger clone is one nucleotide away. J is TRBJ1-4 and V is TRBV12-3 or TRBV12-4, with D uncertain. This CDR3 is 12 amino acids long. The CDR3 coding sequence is TGTGCCAGCACCCGCCCTAAGGAAAAACTGTTTTTT. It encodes CASTRPKEKLFF.

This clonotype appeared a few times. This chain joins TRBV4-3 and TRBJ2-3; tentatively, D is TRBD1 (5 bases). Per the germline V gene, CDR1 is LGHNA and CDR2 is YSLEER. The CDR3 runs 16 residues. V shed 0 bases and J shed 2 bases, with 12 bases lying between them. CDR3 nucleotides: TGCGCCAGCAGCCAAGATAGGGGCGTAAACACAGATACGCAGTATTTT. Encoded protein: CASSQDRGVNTDTQYF.

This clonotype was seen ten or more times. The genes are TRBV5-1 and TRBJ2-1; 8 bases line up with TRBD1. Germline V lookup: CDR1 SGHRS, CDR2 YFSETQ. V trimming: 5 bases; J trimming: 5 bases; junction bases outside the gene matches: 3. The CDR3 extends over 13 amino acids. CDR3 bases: TGCGCCAGCAGAATGGGACAGGACAATGAGCAGTTCTTC. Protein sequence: CASRMGQDNEQFF.

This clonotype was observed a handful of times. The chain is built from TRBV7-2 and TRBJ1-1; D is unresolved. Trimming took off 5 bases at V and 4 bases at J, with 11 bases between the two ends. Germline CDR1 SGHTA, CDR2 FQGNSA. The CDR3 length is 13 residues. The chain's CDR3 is CASSAREVTEAFF. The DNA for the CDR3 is TGTGCCAGCAGCGCCCGAGAGGTCACTGAAGCTTTCTTT.

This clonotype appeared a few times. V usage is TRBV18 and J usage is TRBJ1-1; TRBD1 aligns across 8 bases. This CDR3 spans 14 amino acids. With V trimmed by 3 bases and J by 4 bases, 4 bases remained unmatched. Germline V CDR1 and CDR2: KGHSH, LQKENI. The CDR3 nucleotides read TGTGCCAGCTCACCGACAGGACAGGGCACTGAAGCTTTCTTT. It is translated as CASSPTGQGTEAFF.

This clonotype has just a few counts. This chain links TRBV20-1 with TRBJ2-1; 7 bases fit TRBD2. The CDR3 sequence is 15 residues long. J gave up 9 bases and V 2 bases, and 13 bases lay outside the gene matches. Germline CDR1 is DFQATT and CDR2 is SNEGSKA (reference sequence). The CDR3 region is CSARLPGLRWGEQFF. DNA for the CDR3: TGCAGTGCTAGACTCCCGGGACTAAGGTGGGGTGAGCAGTTCTTC.

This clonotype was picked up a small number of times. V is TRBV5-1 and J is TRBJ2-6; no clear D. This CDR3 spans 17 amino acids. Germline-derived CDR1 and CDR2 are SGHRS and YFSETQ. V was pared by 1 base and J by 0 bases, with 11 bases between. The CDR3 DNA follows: TGCGCCAGCAGCTTGAGTTCGGTTGGCTCTGGGGCCAACGTCCTGACTTTC. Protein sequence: CASSLSSVGSGANVLTF.

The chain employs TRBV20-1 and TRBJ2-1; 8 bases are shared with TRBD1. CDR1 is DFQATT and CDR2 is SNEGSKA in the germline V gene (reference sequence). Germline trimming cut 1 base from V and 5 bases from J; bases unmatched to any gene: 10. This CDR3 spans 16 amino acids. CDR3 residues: CSARAQERTGNNEQFF. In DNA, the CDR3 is TGCAGTGCTAGAGCTCAAGAGCGGACAGGGAACAATGAGCAGTTCTTC.